This TCR beta chain comes out of a study of T cell responses to AZD1222 COVID-19 vaccine. The CDR3 is made up of 14 amino acids. Trimming removed 9 bases at V and 4 bases at J, with 16 bases between. CDR1 and CDR2 from the germline V gene are LNHDA and SQIVND (reference sequence). This clone came up once. Its antigen remains unknown. Overall study findings and caveats: The donor group comprised mostly white British people and more females; the analysis possibly underestimated clonal diversity. Repertoires were sampled only after the peak T cell response.

Clones were sequenced by immunoSEQ multiplex PCR, and TCRdb holds only the in-frame ones, with some missing. This table holds roughly 180,000 clones, roughly nine tenths found once. Sequencing used peripheral blood, obtained 28 days after the second AZD1222 dose. The V and J genes are TRBV19 and TRBJ1-3; unclear D gene. The clonotype comes from an adult who received the AZD1222 COVID-19 vaccine. CDR3: CASGPQTIGNTIYF. CDR3 in DNA: TGTGCCAGCGGACCCCAAACTATCGGAAACACCATATATTTT.